Listed below are T cell receptor beta chains from one sample, sequenced in a study of cytomegalovirus exposure and HLA in healthy donors. Sequenced by immunoSEQ multiplex PCR; TCRdb stores in-frame clones only, minus some. This table holds about 200,000 clones, about 83% found once. Source material: PBMCs. The receptor set was obtained from a man in his forties in good health and CMV-seronegative. Both conserved end residues are part of each CDR3. A D gene is named only where the DNA matches it firmly. The listing skips clone size in some rows; elsewhere it reads once, few, many or a size class.

J gene,V gene,D gene,clone size,CDR3 DNA,CDR3 protein
TRBJ1-2,TRBV6-5,TRBD1,NA,TGTGCCAGCAGTTCCATCGGACAGGGCCCATCCGCTTACACCTTC,CASSSIGQGPSAYTF
TRBJ1-4,TRBV2,TRBD1,once,TGTGCCAGTCTTTGGGGACAGGGGATTTATCTGGAAAAACTGTTTTTT,CASLWGQGIYLEKLFF
TRBJ2-5,TRBV10-3,TRBD1,NA,TGTGCCATCAGCGGGACAGGGGTTGTAGAGACCCAGTACTTC,CAISGTGVVETQYF
TRBJ2-5,TRBV13,NA,NA,TGTGCCAGCAGCTTAACGGCAGGGGAGTCAGAGACCCAGTACTTC,CASSLTAGESETQYF
TRBJ2-7,TRBV7-9,TRBD2,few,TGTGCCAGCAGCTTAGGAGGCGGGAGCTACGAGCAGTACTTC,CASSLGGGSYEQYF
TRBJ1-2,TRBV4-3,NA,NA,TGCGCCAGCAGCCAAGGATACAGGGACGCTGGCTACACCTTC,CASSQGYRDAGYTF
TRBJ2-3,TRBV10-1,NA,NA,TGCGCCAGCAGTGATCGGTTCCGCACAGATACGCAGTATTTT,CASSDRFRTDTQYF
TRBJ1-1,TRBV14,NA,NA,TGTGCCAGCAGCCATACCGACAGGATTGAAGCTTTCTTT,CASSHTDRIEAFF
TRBJ2-5,TRBV25-1,NA,NA,TGTGCCAGCAGTAAGGCTGGGGGCGCATACGAGACCCAGTACTTC,CASSKAGGAYETQYF
TRBJ2-7,TRBV5-8,TRBD2,NA,TGTGCCAGCAGCTACACCGGGACTAATCGGTACGAGCAGTACTTC,CASSYTGTNRYEQYF
TRBJ2-7,TRBV19,TRBD1,NA,TGTGCCAGCTCATCGGGACAGGGGCAAACCTACGAGCAGTACTTC,CASSSGQGQTYEQYF
TRBJ1-3,TRBV30,TRBD1,NA,TGTGCCTGGATCCGACAGGGCTCTGGAAACACCATATATTTT,CAWIRQGSGNTIYF
TRBJ2-1,TRBV6-6,NA,NA,TGTGCCAGCACGTGGGCCTCCTACAATGAGCAGTTCTTC,CASTWASYNEQFF
TRBJ1-2,TRBV30,NA,few,TGTGCCCAGAGACGGGTTCTTGACTATGGCTACACCTTC,CAQRRVLDYGYTF
TRBJ2-7,TRBV7-6,TRBD1,few,TGTGCCAGCAGCCCGGGACAGTCCTACGAGCAGTACTTC,CASSPGQSYEQYF
TRBJ1-1,TRBV25-1,TRBD1,NA,TGTGCCAGCACCCAGAATATAGGGGGCCTAGGCTTT,CASTQNIGGLGF
TRBJ2-2,TRBV7-2,NA,NA,TGTGCCAGCATCCTAGGGAGGGCAGGGGTAACCGGGGAGCTGTTTTTT,CASILGRAGVTGELFF
TRBJ1-1,TRBV19,NA,NA,TGTGCCAGTAGTATAAGTGGAAGGGGCACTGAAGCTTTCTTT,CASSISGRGTEAFF
TRBJ1-2,TRBV19,NA,NA,TGTGCCAGTACCATTTGGCGGGGGCACGATGGCTACACCTTC,CASTIWRGHDGYTF
TRBJ1-1,TRBV7-2,TRBD1,once,TGTGCCAGCAGCCCCCCGGACAGGGGTCTCACTGAAGCTTTCTTT,CASSPPDRGLTEAFF